The 24 T cell receptor beta chains below all came from one sample that was sequenced in a study of siplizumab effects on memory and regulatory T cells. Sequencing was performed with immunoSEQ multiplex PCR; in TCRdb, only in-frame clones are kept and a portion is missing. Of about 110,000 clones listed, approximately 94% are singletons. Sequencing was performed on CD4+ T cells sorted from blood. These receptors all come from a human donor in good health.

The V and J genes are TRBV6-1 and TRBJ2-7; 9 nucleotides match TRBD1. Germline V gene data show CDR1 as MNHNS and CDR2 as SASEGT. The CDR3 runs 14 residues. After removal of 4 bases from V and 6 bases from J, the junction contained 7 bases not matched to a gene. The chain's CDR3 is CASSGWDRVGEQYF. The CDR3 DNA sequence: TGTGCCAGCAGTGGATGGGACAGGGTGGGCGAGCAGTACTTC.

This chain uses TRBV18 with TRBJ1-1; possible D gene TRBD1, 5 bases. The CDR3 consists of 13 residues. The V gene lost 6 bases and the J gene lost 4 bases, with 12 bases spanning the gap. Germline-derived CDR1 and CDR2 are KGHSH and LQKENI. CDR3 sequence reads: CASSRQGSTEAFF. The CDR3 DNA reads as TGTGCCAGCTCCCGGCAGGGCAGCACTGAAGCTTTCTTT.

The gene calls are TRBV11-3 and TRBJ2-2, with D maybe TRBD2 (6 bases). This CDR3 has 15 amino acids. Germline lookup yields CDR1 SGHNT and CDR2 YENEEA. V was trimmed by 1 base and J by 7 bases, leaving 13 bases between them. This chain's CDR3 is CASSLAGEYGGELFF. Here the CDR3 DNA reads TGTGCCAGCAGCTTAGCGGGAGAATACGGCGGGGAGCTGTTTTTT.

This chain links TRBV7-3 with TRBJ2-2; 9 bases are a match to TRBD2. This CDR3 contains 15 residues. V was pared by 5 bases and J by 6 bases, with 7 bases of the junction left unmatched. The V gene's germline CDR1 is SGHTA and CDR2 FQGTGA. This CDR3 reads CASSREAGGPGELFF. DNA for the CDR3: TGTGCCAGCAGCCGCGAAGCGGGAGGCCCCGGGGAGCTGTTTTTT. Combining the CDR3 with reference TRBV7-3 and TRBJ2-2 gives the whole variable domain GAGVSQTPSNKVTEKGKYVELRCDPISGHTALYWYRQSLGQGPEFLIYFQGTGAADDSGLPNDRFFAVRPEGSVSTLKIQRTERGDSAVYLCASSREAGGPGELFFGEGSRLTVL.

The V call is TRBV29-1, the J call TRBJ2-3, with 10 bases aligning to TRBD2. The V and J ends lost 1 base and 0 bases, in that order; junction bases with no gene match: 10. The germline V gene encodes CDR1 SQVTM and CDR2 ANQGSEA. CDR3 size: 18 residues. CDR3 in DNA: TGCAGCGTTGAAGGGACTAGCGGTAGTTACCCTAGCACAGATACGCAGTATTTT. Encoded protein: CSVEGTSGSYPSTDTQYF.

The chain uses TRBV7-9 and TRBJ2-3; D remains ambiguous. The V gene's germline CDR1 is SEHNR and CDR2 FQNEAQ (reference sequence). CDR3 length: 14 amino acids. Deletions cut 4 bases from V and 6 bases from J, with 14 bases between. The CDR3 DNA sequence: TGTGCCAGCAGCTCGCAAGGGCCCACCGATACGCAGTATTTT. Translating it yields CASSSQGPTDTQYF. Drawing the rest from reference TRBV7-9 and TRBJ2-3, the complete variable domain is DTGVSQNPRHKITKRGQNVTFRCDPISEHNRLYWYRQTLGQGPEFLTYFQNEAQLEKSRLLSDRFSAERPKGSFSTLEIQRTEQGDSAMYLCASSSQGPTDTQYFGPGTRLTVL.

V usage is TRBV14 and J usage is TRBJ1-5; D remains unclear. The CDR3 sequence is 17 residues long. The ends were cut back, 5 bases at V and 2 bases at J, with 19 bases in the middle. CDR1 and CDR2 (germline): SGHDN, FVKESK. CDR3 region: CASSSHTPSERNQPQHF. CDR3 DNA: TGTGCCAGCAGCTCCCACACACCGTCGGAGCGCAATCAGCCCCAGCATTTT.

This chain links TRBV5-1 with TRBJ2-5, with 7 positions matching TRBD1. The CDR3 sequence is 14 residues long. Germline V gives CDR1 SGHRS, CDR2 YFSETQ. The trim removed 4 bases at V and 4 bases at J, leaving 7 bases unmatched. CDR3 region: CASSPQGFGETQYF. CDR3 DNA sequence: TGCGCCAGCAGCCCACAGGGGTTTGGAGAGACCCAGTACTTC.

The chain recombines TRBV19 with TRBJ1-1; D remains unclear. Between the trimmed V and J ends, which lost 7 bases and 6 bases, there was a span of 12 bases. The germline CDR1 and CDR2 sequences are LNHDA and SQIVND (reference sequence). The CDR3 loop spans 12 amino acids. CDR3 amino acids: CASTGLNAEAFF. The CDR3 DNA is TGTGCCAGTACTGGCTTAAACGCTGAAGCTTTCTTT.

V gene TRBV6-1 combines with J gene TRBJ1-3; no firm D call. V shed 2 bases and J shed 0 bases, with 8 bases lying between them. Germline V lookup: CDR1 MNHNS, CDR2 SASEGT. This CDR3 is 15 amino acids long. For the CDR3, the DNA is TGTGCCAGCAGTGAAACCACGCTCTCTGGAAACACCATATATTTT. It specifies CASSETTLSGNTIYF.

This clone was counted a single time. CDR3 sequence reads: CASSQEIAGGQVQYF. The DNA for the CDR3 is TGCGCCAGCAGCCAAGAAATAGCGGGAGGCCAGGTCCAGTACTTC. This chain connects TRBV4-1 to TRBJ2-5, with 10 bases aligning to TRBD2. The CDR3 has 15 amino acids. J gave up 10 bases and V 0 bases, and 8 bases lay outside the gene matches. The germline V gene has CDR1 MGHRA and CDR2 YSYEKL.

This rearrangement joins TRBV5-5 to TRBJ1-3; D may be TRBD1 (5 bases). This CDR3 contains 15 residues. Germline V gene data show CDR1 as SGHKS and CDR2 as YYEKEE (reference sequence). V was clipped by 1 base and J by 2 bases, with 10 bases between them. The CDR3 DNA reads TGTGCCAGCAGCTTGCGGGCGGGGGCTGGAAACACCATATATTTT. Translating gives CASSLRAGAGNTIYF.

The V gene is TRBV7-9, the J gene TRBJ2-7, with 8 bases that match TRBD1. With 1 base clipped from V and 4 bases from J, the junction kept 3 bases outside the gene matches. CDR3 length: 14 amino acids. The germline V gene encodes CDR1 SEHNR and CDR2 FQNEAQ (reference sequence). This chain's CDR3 is CASSLGQGAYEQYF. The CDR3 nucleotides read TGTGCCAGCAGCTTAGGTCAGGGGGCGTACGAGCAGTACTTC.

The chain joins TRBV5-1 to TRBJ2-7, with TRBD2 as a possible D gene (6 bases). V dropped 5 bases and J dropped 2 bases, with 14 bases sitting between them. Per germline, CDR1 SGHRS and CDR2 YFSETQ. There are 14 residues in the CDR3. The CDR3, as DNA: TGCGCCAGCAGATCGGGACTTTCCACCTACGAGCAGTACTTC. It is translated as CASRSGLSTYEQYF.

The CDR3 sequence: CASGGETQYF. CDR3 coding DNA: TGTGCCAGCGGGGGGGAGACCCAGTACTTC. The chain has TRBV9 and TRBJ2-5; perhaps TRBD2 as D (6 bases). V shed 7 bases and J shed 5 bases, with 6 bases lying between them. There are 10 residues in the CDR3. The V gene's germline CDR1 is SGDLS and CDR2 YYNGEE.

This clone was seen just once. The rearrangement links TRBV19 to TRBJ2-2; D uncertain. CDR1 and CDR2 from the germline V gene are LNHDA and SQIVND (reference sequence). Trimming stripped 5 bases from V and 7 bases from J, with 11 bases between. The CDR3 runs 13 residues. CDR3 bases: TGTGCCAGTAGTTCCAACCGAGGCGGGGAGCTGTTTTTT. The encoded protein is CASSSNRGGELFF.

This clone was counted a single time. The chain carries TRBV4-2 and TRBJ2-2; 10 bases fit TRBD2. Germline V gene lookup returns CDR1 LGHNA and CDR2 YNFKEQ. The CDR3 runs to 17 residues. V shed 6 bases and J 2 bases; nucleotides not matched to a gene: 9. The CDR3 reads CASSPDGLAVNTGELFF. The CDR3 nucleotides are TGTGCCAGCAGTCCCGACGGACTAGCGGTAAACACCGGGGAGCTGTTTTTT.

The chain employs TRBV7-2 and TRBJ1-5; D remains ambiguous. Germline values: CDR1 SGHTA, CDR2 FQGNSA. Trimming shortened V by 2 bases and J by 4 bases, and 6 bases separated the two germline ends. The length of the CDR3 is 13 residues. This CDR3 reads CASSLSWNQPQHF. The CDR3 nucleotides are TGTGCCAGCAGCTTAAGTTGGAATCAGCCCCAGCATTTT.

The chain is built from TRBV4-2 and TRBJ1-3; D is unclear. Trimming left V 1 base short and J 1 base short, with 8 bases between. Looked up from germline, CDR1 is LGHNA and CDR2 is YNFKEQ. The CDR3 has 15 residues. The CDR3 loop is CASSQVGGSGNTIYF. CDR3 coding DNA: TGTGCCAGCAGCCAAGTCGGCGGGTCTGGAAACACCATATATTTT.

The CDR3 is CASGAETQYF. The CDR3 DNA reads as TGTGCCAGCGGGGCGGAGACCCAGTACTTC. The rearrangement links TRBV5-4 to TRBJ2-5; TRBD1 is a possible D gene (5 bases). The germline V gene has CDR1 SGHNT and CDR2 YYREEE (reference sequence). There are 10 residues in the CDR3. V lost 7 bases and J lost 5, with 6 bases in between.

This clone showed up just once. The chain recombines TRBV11-3 with TRBJ2-1; 7 positions match TRBD2. This CDR3 is built from 14 residues. Germline lookup yields CDR1 SGHNT and CDR2 YENEEA. Germline trimming cut 5 bases from V and 4 bases from J; bases unmatched to any gene: 5. CDR3 region: CASSPGLTYNEQFF. The CDR3 bases are TGTGCCAGCAGCCCGGGACTAACATACAATGAGCAGTTCTTC.

This chain connects TRBV5-1 to TRBJ1-4; TRBD1 agrees at 8 bases. Trimming cost V 4 bases and J 2 bases; bases outside gene matches: 7. In germline, CDR1 is SGHRS, CDR2 YFSETQ. The CDR3 consists of 16 residues. As DNA, the CDR3 is TGCGCCAGCAGCGGGGCAGGGGGCTTGACTAATGAAAAACTGTTTTTT. Amino acid sequence: CASSGAGGLTNEKLFF.

The rearrangement uses TRBV6-1 and TRBJ1-4; 8 bases align to TRBD1. Unmatched junction bases numbered 10, after V lost 5 bases and J lost 8 bases. Germline assignment: CDR1 MNHNS and CDR2 SASEGT. CDR3 length equals 15 residues. CDR3 coding DNA: TGTGCCAGCAGTACGCAGGGGGCGCGGGTAGAAAAACTGTTTTTT. Translating gives CASSTQGARVEKLFF.

The chain is built from TRBV6-5 and TRBJ1-1; D ambiguous. The germline CDR1 and CDR2 sequences are MNHEY and SVGAGI. V shed 6 bases and J shed 7 bases, with 9 bases lying between them. This CDR3 has 11 amino acids. The CDR3 here is CASSVGIEAFF. The CDR3 bases are TGTGCCAGCAGCGTAGGGATTGAAGCTTTCTTT.